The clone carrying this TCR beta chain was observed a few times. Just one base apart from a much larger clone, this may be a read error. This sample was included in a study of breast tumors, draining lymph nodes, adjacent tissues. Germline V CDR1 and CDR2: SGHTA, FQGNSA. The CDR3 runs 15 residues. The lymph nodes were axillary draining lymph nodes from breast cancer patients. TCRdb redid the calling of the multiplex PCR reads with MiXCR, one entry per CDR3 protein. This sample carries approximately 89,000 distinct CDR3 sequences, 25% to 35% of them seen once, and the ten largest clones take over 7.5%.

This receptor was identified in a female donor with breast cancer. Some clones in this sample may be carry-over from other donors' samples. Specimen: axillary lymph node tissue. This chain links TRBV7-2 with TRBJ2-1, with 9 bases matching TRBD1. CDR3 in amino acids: CASSSTGGGYNEQLF. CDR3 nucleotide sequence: TGTGCCAGCAGCTCGACAGGGGGGGGCTACAATGAGCAGCTCTTC.